The text below deals with one T cell receptor beta chain. Antigen: not known. The CDR3 is 13 residues long. With 5 bases clipped from V and 4 bases from J, the junction kept 2 bases outside the gene matches. RNA, at about 0.45 to 1 ug, was reverse transcribed with random hexamers. TCRdb redid the calling of the immunoSEQ multiplex PCR reads with MiXCR, one entry per CDR3 protein. The sample gives about 210,000 distinct CDR3 sequences, 85% to 95% of which show up once; approximately 0.094% is in the top ten. The entry originates in a study of CD8 T cells in Susac syndrome. Study-wide points: The study's TCR sequencing and HLA analysis drew on a certain number of individuals. That number was acknowledged as relatively small.

As controls, healthy donors matched for age and sex were used. The chain recombines TRBV12-3 or TRBV12-4 with TRBJ1-2; 9 bases fit TRBD1. The TCR originated in a human donor in good health. Sequencing was performed on CD4+ T cells from PBMCs. The CDR3 protein is CASSATGGYGYTF. The DNA of the CDR3 is TGTGCCAGCAGTGCGACAGGGGGCTATGGCTACACCTTC.